The 31 T cell receptor beta chains listed next were all sequenced from one sample in a study of T-cell memory formation after mild COVID-19. One entry per CDR3 protein results from TCRdb running MiXCR on the 5' RACE reads. The sample has 580,000 or so distinct CDR3 sequences, around 15% seen once; the top ten hold about 8.1%. Sample: PBMCs or a T cell subset sorted from them (not recorded which). Receptors were obtained from an adult woman who had mild COVID-19 (a few samples of this study predate the infection). Cell type and time point are not known.

V is TRBV10-3 and J is TRBJ2-5; D gene uncertain. The germline V gene has CDR1 ENHRY and CDR2 SYGVKD. The CDR3 runs 14 residues. V dropped 3 bases and J dropped 1 base, with 9 bases sitting between them. The CDR3 DNA is TGTGCCATCAGTGACGCGGTGCGCCAAGAGACCCAGTACTTC. It is translated as CAISDAVRQETQYF.

This clonotype was seen a few times. This chain uses TRBV12-3 or TRBV12-4 with TRBJ2-4; TRBD2 might be the D (6 bases). V lost 3 bases to trimming and J lost 5 bases, with 11 bases between them. The CDR3 runs 14 residues. The CDR3 region is CASSFGGFQNIQYF. CDR3 bases: TGTGCCAGCAGTTTTGGGGGGTTCCAAAACATTCAGTACTTC.

The chain carries TRBV20-1 and TRBJ1-4, with 8 bases aligning to TRBD1. The J segment lost 3 bases and the V segment lost 0 bases, leaving 9 bases of the junction unmatched. Looked up from germline, CDR1 is DFQATT and CDR2 is SNEGSKA (reference sequence). The CDR3 sequence is 17 residues long. Here the CDR3 reads CSARDTRDRRPNEKLFF. CDR3 bases: TGCAGTGCTAGAGATACCAGGGACAGGAGGCCTAATGAAAAACTGTTTTTT.

This chain links TRBV4-1 with TRBJ2-2; TRBD1 or TRBD2 may be the D gene (5 bases each). Between the trimmed V and J ends, which lost 2 bases and 4 bases, there was a span of 14 bases. CDR1 MGHRA and CDR2 YSYEKL come from the germline V gene. The CDR3 sequence is 16 residues long. The DNA for the CDR3 is TGCGCCAGCAGCCAACAACCTCAGGGACCCACCGGGGAGCTGTTTTTT. It codes for CASSQQPQGPTGELFF.

In this sample, this clonotype turned up a few times. The V and J genes are TRBV23-1 and TRBJ1-6, with a possible D match to TRBD1 (5 bases). TRBV23-1 is an ORF; its function is uncertain. V was clipped by 3 bases and J by 5 bases, with 23 bases between them. The CDR3 loop spans 19 amino acids. This CDR3 reads CASSQFGRWGRIDNSPLHF. In nucleotides, the CDR3 is TGCGCCAGCAGTCAGTTTGGACGATGGGGGAGAATTGATAATTCACCCCTCCACTTT.

The V and J genes are TRBV20-1 and TRBJ2-4; 14 bases align to TRBD2. In germline, CDR1 is DFQATT, CDR2 SNEGSKA (reference sequence). V was pared by 2 bases and J by 5 bases, with 8 bases of the junction left unmatched. CDR3 length: 17 amino acids. This CDR3 is CSARPTSGRAGENIQYF. The CDR3 DNA is TGCAGTGCTAGACCGACTAGCGGGAGGGCCGGGGAAAACATTCAGTACTTC.

This clonotype was observed a handful of times. V usage is TRBV28 and J usage is TRBJ1-2; D is perhaps TRBD1 (5 bases). Germline CDR1 and CDR2: MDHEN and SYDVKM. The CDR3 sequence is 14 residues long. Trimming left V 3 bases short and J 1 base short, with 9 bases between. The CDR3 bases are TGTGCCAGCAGTTTCGAGGGGCTTAACTATGGCTACACCTTC. Protein: CASSFEGLNYGYTF.

In this sample, this clonotype turned up many times. J is TRBJ2-7 and V is TRBV12-3 or TRBV12-4; a possible D gene is TRBD2 (6 bases). The CDR3 runs to 13 residues. The V end lost 7 bases, the J end lost 3 bases, and 13 bases lay between the germline ends. The CDR3 here is CASTGSGYYEQYF. In DNA, the CDR3 is TGTGCCAGCACTGGTAGCGGCTACTACGAGCAGTACTTC.

This chain uses TRBV29-1 with TRBJ1-5, with 9 positions matching TRBD1. Germline V gene data show CDR1 as SQVTM and CDR2 as ANQGSEA. This CDR3 has 13 amino acids. The V segment lost 4 bases and the J segment 4 bases; nucleotides outside the gene matches: 2. This CDR3 reads CSVGQGVNQPQHF. CDR3 sequence (DNA): TGCAGCGTTGGACAGGGGGTAAATCAGCCCCAGCATTTT.

This clonotype showed up just a few times. The gene calls are TRBV27 and TRBJ2-7, with D perhaps matching TRBD1 (5 bases). V dropped 6 bases and J dropped 3 bases, with 9 bases sitting between them. Germline CDR1 is MNHEY and CDR2 is SMNVEV (reference sequence). The length of the CDR3 is 12 residues. The CDR3 region is CASRAQGYEQYF. CDR3 DNA sequence: TGTGCCAGCAGGGCGCAGGGCTACGAGCAGTACTTC.

This clonotype was seen repeatedly, ten times or more. J is TRBJ1-2 and V is TRBV4-2; unclear D gene. The germline CDR1 and CDR2 sequences are LGHNA and YNFKEQ. Trimming took off 0 bases at V and 4 bases at J, with 12 bases between the two ends. This CDR3 has 15 amino acids. CDR3 in amino acids: CASSQDSKGGYGYTF. CDR3 bases: TGTGCCAGCAGCCAAGATAGTAAGGGTGGCTATGGCTACACCTTC.

The V call is TRBV29-1, the J call TRBJ1-3, with a weak D call TRBD1 (5 bases). This CDR3 spans 15 amino acids. Germline values: CDR1 SQVTM, CDR2 ANQGSEA. Trimming cost V 2 bases and J 4 bases, with 15 bases left between them. CDR3 amino acids: CSVEITAGSGNTIYF. The CDR3 bases are TGCAGCGTTGAAATTACCGCAGGGAGCGGAAACACCATATATTTT. The entire variable domain, with the rest obtained from reference TRBV29-1 and TRBJ1-3, is as follows: SAVISQKPSRDICQRGTSLTIQCQVDSQVTMMFWYRQQPGQSLTLIATANQGSEATYESGFVIDKFPISRPNLTFSTLTVSNMSPEDSSIYLCSVEITAGSGNTIYFGEGSWLTVV.

In this sample, this clonotype turned up a few times. The chain uses TRBV6-5 and TRBJ1-2, with 7 bases fitting TRBD1. Germline V gene lookup returns CDR1 MNHEY and CDR2 SVGAGI. V was pared by 4 bases and J by 12 bases, with 20 bases of the junction left unmatched. The CDR3 extends over 16 amino acids. Here the CDR3 DNA reads TGTGCCAGCAGTTCACCTCTCCTGACGGGGGACAGAAAAAACACCTTC. This translates into CASSSPLLTGDRKNTF.

The chain recombines TRBV27 with TRBJ1-6, with a possible D match to TRBD1 (5 bases). The CDR3 length is 15 residues. The V end was cut by 5 bases, the J end by 4 bases, with 12 bases between. The germline V gene has CDR1 MNHEY and CDR2 SMNVEV (reference sequence). The CDR3: CASSPGGGYNSPLHF. In DNA, the CDR3 is TGTGCCAGCAGTCCCGGGGGGGGGTATAATTCACCCCTCCACTTT.

The V call is TRBV4-2, the J call TRBJ2-6; D remains unclear. This CDR3 region has 16 residues. CDR1 is LGHNA and CDR2 is YNFKEQ in the germline V gene. Trimming took off 0 bases at V and 3 bases at J, with 9 bases between the two ends. DNA for the CDR3: TGTGCCAGCAGCCAAGAAGTGGTGGGTGGGGCCAACGTCCTGACTTTC. Its translation: CASSQEVVGGANVLTF.

This clonotype was recorded a few times. The chain couples TRBV2 to TRBJ1-4; D is undetermined. Trimming left V 3 bases short and J 8 bases short, with 19 bases between. The CDR3 has 16 amino acids. CDR1 and CDR2 from the germline V gene are SNHLY and FYNNEI. The CDR3, as DNA: TGTGCCAGCAGTGAGAAGTTTTTCGGAGTAAGAGAAAAACTGTTTTTT. Residues: CASSEKFFGVREKLFF.

The chain employs TRBV18 and TRBJ2-4; D might be TRBD2 (6 bases). Trimming stripped 2 bases from V and 9 bases from J, with 14 bases between. The CDR3 loop spans 14 amino acids. Germline loops: CDR1 KGHSH, CDR2 LQKENI. CDR3 region: CASSPSEGLSIQYF. CDR3 sequence (DNA): TGTGCCAGCTCACCATCGGAGGGGTTGAGCATTCAGTACTTC.

The CDR3, as DNA: TGTGCCAGCAGATCGACAGGGACCCCCGAAGGCTACACCTTC. It encodes CASRSTGTPEGYTF. The genes are TRBV12-3 or TRBV12-4 and TRBJ1-2; 7 bases align to TRBD1. Germline trimming cut 6 bases from V and 8 bases from J; bases unmatched to any gene: 12. CDR3 size: 14 residues.

The chain uses TRBV6-6 and TRBJ2-5; weak D call: TRBD2 (5 bases). CDR1 MNHNY and CDR2 SVGAGI come from the germline V gene (reference sequence). With 6 bases removed from V and 2 bases from J, the gap between germline ends came to 10 bases. The CDR3 extends over 13 amino acids. The chain's CDR3 is CASSTSLQETQYF. The CDR3, as DNA: TGTGCCAGCAGCACTAGTTTACAAGAGACCCAGTACTTC.

This clonotype was seen a handful of times. This rearrangement joins TRBV5-6 to TRBJ2-1; D gene uncertain. In germline, CDR1 is SGHDT, CDR2 YYEEEE. Trimming took 0 bases from V and 3 from J, leaving 13 bases between them. The CDR3 has 16 amino acids. The DNA of the CDR3 is TGTGCCAGCAGCTTGGAGGTAGGGTCTCTCTACAATGAGCAGTTCTTC. This gives the protein CASSLEVGSLYNEQFF.

In its sample, this clonotype was seen a few times. The J gene is TRBJ2-5, the V gene TRBV24-1; D possibly corresponds to TRBD2 (5 bases). Germline-derived CDR1 and CDR2 are KGHDR and SFDVKD. V was pared by 0 bases and J by 4 bases, with 11 bases between. The CDR3 consists of 15 residues. As DNA, the CDR3 is TGTGCCACCAGTGATTTGATGTCGGGAATAGAGACCCAGTACTTC. It is translated as CATSDLMSGIETQYF.

This rearrangement joins TRBV20-1 to TRBJ1-6; 7 nucleotides line up with TRBD1. Germline-derived CDR1 and CDR2 are DFQATT and SNEGSKA (reference sequence). The CDR3 spans 13 residues. CDR3 in DNA: TGCGGATTGACAGGGAGTGGTCAGTCACCCCTCCACTTT. Protein product: CGLTGSGQSPLHF.

This clonotype appeared many times. Here the CDR3 reads CASSLNGVSSPLHF. Written as DNA, the CDR3 is TGTGCCAGCAGCTTAAACGGCGTTAGTTCACCCCTCCACTTT. This chain links TRBV7-2 with TRBJ1-6, with D unclear. This CDR3 contains 14 residues. CDR1 and CDR2 from the germline V gene are SGHTA and FQGNSA. With 2 bases removed from V and 9 bases from J, the gap between germline ends came to 11 bases.

This clonotype occurred a few times. J is TRBJ1-1 and V is TRBV4-1, with D hard to call. Germline CDR1 MGHRA, CDR2 YSYEKL. With 0 bases removed from V and 3 bases from J, the gap between germline ends came to 17 bases. CDR3 size: 17 residues. DNA of the CDR3: TGCGCCAGCAGCCAAGATCGCCGGGTCAGTGGGGACACTGAAGCTTTCTTT. It specifies CASSQDRRVSGDTEAFF.

The chain uses TRBV15 and TRBJ2-2; D call uncertain. Trimming pared 0 bases from V and 5 bases from J, leaving 10 bases between. The CDR3 length is 15 residues. CDR1 is LNHNV, CDR2 YYDKDF, per germline (reference sequence). This CDR3 reads CATSRDWLPTGELFF. In nucleotides, the CDR3 is TGTGCCACCAGCAGAGATTGGCTCCCGACCGGGGAGCTGTTTTTT. Using reference TRBV15 and TRBJ2-2 for the parts outside the CDR3, the full variable domain is DAMVIQNPRYQVTQFGKPVTLSCSQTLNHNVMYWYQQKSSQAPKLLFHYYDKDFNNEADTPDNFQSRRPNTSFCFLDIRSPGLGDTAMYLCATSRDWLPTGELFFGEGSRLTVL.

The rearrangement links TRBV7-2 to TRBJ2-5; 9 bases match TRBD1. CDR3 size: 16 residues. Germline values: CDR1 SGHTA, CDR2 FQGNSA. V lost 0 bases, J lost 5 bases, and 7 bases stayed unmatched. The CDR3, as DNA: TGTGCCAGCAGCTTAGCGAGGACAGGGGTGTGGGAGACCCAGTACTTC. Translating it yields CASSLARTGVWETQYF.

The CDR3 spells CASSLEGAANYGYTF. The CDR3 DNA sequence: TGTGCCAGCAGCTTAGAAGGGGCCGCTAACTATGGCTACACCTTC. V is TRBV11-2 and J is TRBJ1-2, with TRBD1 as a possible D gene (5 bases). The CDR3 is 15 residues long. V lost 0 bases to trimming and J lost 0 bases, with 8 bases between them. CDR1 and CDR2 (germline): SGHAT, FQNNGV.

V and J are TRBV7-2 and TRBJ2-7, with 8 bases lining up with TRBD2. The CDR3 has 18 amino acids. Germline V CDR1 and CDR2: SGHTA, FQGNSA. With 2 bases clipped from V and 0 bases from J, the junction kept 12 bases outside the gene matches. CDR3 nucleotide sequence: TGTGCCAGCAGCTTAACTCGGACTAGCAGTCCCAGCTCCTACGAGCAGTACTTC. It encodes CASSLTRTSSPSSYEQYF. Full variable domain (outside the CDR3, taken from reference TRBV7-2 and TRBJ2-7): GAGVSQSPSNKVTEKGKDVELRCDPISGHTALYWYRQSLGQGLEFLIYFQGNSAPDKSGLPSDRFSAERTGGSVSTLTIQRTQQEDSAVYLCASSLTRTSSPSSYEQYFGPGTRLTVT.

V gene TRBV6-5 combines with J gene TRBJ1-1; D unresolved. The CDR3 covers 13 residues. Germline CDR1 MNHEY, CDR2 SVGAGI. V shed 7 bases and J shed 1 base, with 10 bases lying between them. The CDR3 reads CASMGLRNTEAFF. CDR3 nucleotides: TGTGCCAGCATGGGGTTAAGGAACACTGAAGCTTTCTTT.

This clonotype was counted a few times. The chain has TRBV20-1 and TRBJ2-3, with D unresolved. There are 15 residues in the CDR3. The V and J ends lost 6 bases and 0 bases respectively, with 16 bases between them. The germline V gene has CDR1 DFQATT and CDR2 SNEGSKA (reference sequence). The CDR3 here is CSAPRPGTSTDTQYF. The CDR3 nucleotides are TGCAGTGCCCCCCGCCCGGGTACTAGCACAGATACGCAGTATTTT.

This clonotype appeared a few times. V and J are TRBV7-9 and TRBJ2-5; unclear D gene. CDR3 length: 11 residues. Trimming removed 6 bases at V and 5 bases at J, with 7 bases between. CDR1 and CDR2 from the germline V gene are SEHNR and FQNEAQ (reference sequence). The CDR3 loop reads CASRRLETQYF. CDR3 sequence (DNA): TGTGCCAGCAGACGTCTGGAGACCCAGTACTTC.